This T cell receptor beta chain is drawn from a study of CD8 T cells in ankylosing spondylitis. Notes on the study in general: Some of these motif variants have turned up before, in reports on reactive arthritis synovial fluid and blood. There was reportedly significant enrichment of clones that were disease-linked in matched ankylosing spondylitis synovial fluid. What seemed typical of ankylosing spondylitis blood was a TCR beta motif built from about 8 highly homologous variants.

There are many counts of this clonotype. The target antigen is unknown. TCRdb recomputed calls from the 5' RACE reads with MiXCR, one row per CDR3 protein. Of 130,000 or so distinct CDR3 sequences listed, approximately 6.8% are singletons. Germline CDR1 DFQATT, CDR2 SNEGSKA (reference sequence). The CDR3 runs to 18 residues. Losses at the gene ends were 1 base for V and 2 bases for J; bases not matched to a gene: 6. The sequenced sample consisted of blood, either unsorted or a sorted T cell fraction (not recorded which). The source is a male donor with ankylosing spondylitis or in good health (not recorded which). The chain combines TRBV20-1 with TRBJ2-2; 14 bases are shared with TRBD2. CDR3 nucleotides: TGCAGTGCTAGAGCCGGGACTAGCGGGAGATTTAACACCGGGGAGCTGTTTTTT. Translation: CSARAGTSGRFNTGELFF.